This paragraph reports one T cell receptor beta chain. Assignments of participants to cohorts depended upon their own reported clinical history. Donors of Cohort 3 who recovered were those that had two negative PCRs, clearance, or symptom resolution. This entry is derived from a study of blood T cell repertoires in COVID-19. Study-wide background: PBMCs, B-cell-depleted T cells, or T cells provided the cDNA or gDNA that made up the material.

The protocol was immunoSEQ multiplex PCR, while the TCRdb copy is restricted to in-frame clones and leaves out a portion. The sample yields roughly 360,000 clones, 75% to 90% seen once. V lost 0 bases and J 4 bases, leaving 5 bases between the germline ends. CDR1 is SGDLS, CDR2 YYNGEE, per germline. This CDR3 has 13 amino acids. The sequence was obtained from a woman between 50 and 59 years old who had recovered from COVID-19. The chain combines TRBV9 with TRBJ1-3; no firm D call. Sequenced material: PBMCs or T cells enriched from blood (not recorded which). The CDR3 spells CASSVGGGNTIYF. The CDR3 nucleotides read TGTGCCAGCAGCGTAGGAGGAGGAAACACCATATATTTT.